Listed here are 4 T cell receptor beta chains from one sample, sequenced in a study of T cells expressing NK-cell markers (dated by TCRdb to 2018 to 2021). Library generation was performed with 5' RACE. TCRdb shows the sequencer as Illumina HiSeq 2000. Each CDR3 protein sequence appears as one entry after TCRdb reprocessed the reads, and no DNA is included. This specimen's table enumerates more than 120,000 distinct CDR3 sequences. The top ten clones comprise approximately 12% of the sample. Sequences were obtained from blood T cells: a sorted CD56 or NKG2C T cell subset, CD4+ or CD8+ T cells, or bulk PBMC T cells (not recorded which). The receptor set was obtained from a man aged 18 to 29 in good health. Donor details come from another sample of the same person, matched by shared clones.

The chain carries TRBV6-5 and TRBJ2-1; the D call of TRBD2 rests on TCRdb alone, since no DNA is present to check it. CDR1 MNHEY and CDR2 SVGAGI come from the germline V gene. This CDR3 is 15 amino acids long. CDR3 amino acids: CASRPSSGSLNEQFF.

V and J are TRBV6-5 and TRBJ2-7; TCRdb proposes TRBD2, but this gene call is untestable without DNA. The germline V gene has CDR1 MNHEY and CDR2 SVGAGI. The CDR3 runs 15 residues. The CDR3 spells CASSYSGTSAYEQYF.

The V and J genes are TRBV9 and TRBJ2-6; TCRdb's assignment of TRBD2 cannot be checked, as there is no DNA. This CDR3 contains 15 residues. Germline V CDR1 and CDR2: SGDLS, YYNGEE. This CDR3 is CASSEGTSGANVLTF.

This chain joins TRBV29-1 and TRBJ1-1; TCRdb's assignment of TRBD1 cannot be checked, as there is no DNA. Germline CDR1 is SQVTM and CDR2 is ANQGSEA. The CDR3 totals 12 residues. The CDR3 is CSVYRGNTEAFF. The full variable domain, completed using reference TRBV29-1 and TRBJ1-1, is SAVISQKPSRDICQRGTSLTIQCQVDSQVTMMFWYRQQPGQSLTLIATANQGSEATYESGFVIDKFPISRPNLTFSTLTVSNMSPEDSSIYLCSVYRGNTEAFFGQGTRLTVV.